The next 24 T cell receptor beta chains were all read from a single sample in a study of T cell repertoires in aging, cancer and after chemotherapy. A mixed TRB-A/B primer pool amplified rearranged TRB by multiplex touch-down PCR. TCRdb reprocessed the multiplex PCR reads with MiXCR, giving one entry per CDR3 protein. The repertoire holds about 9,800 distinct CDR3 sequences, with around 38% as singletons. TCR beta rearrangements were amplified from peripheral blood genomic DNA. The sample consisted of blood. All receptors derive from a human donor in good health.

The CDR3 reads CASSSPPLTSGGNEQFF. For the CDR3, the DNA is TGTGCCAGCAGTTCTCCCCCTTTGACTAGCGGAGGCAATGAGCAGTTCTTC. V usage is TRBV27 and J usage is TRBJ2-1; 9 positions agree with TRBD2. This CDR3 contains 17 residues. With 4 bases clipped from V and 6 bases from J, the junction kept 13 bases outside the gene matches. Germline CDR1 is MNHEY and CDR2 is SMNVEV (reference sequence).

The genes are TRBV5-6 and TRBJ2-1, with TRBD2 matching 7 bases. This CDR3 has 14 amino acids. Germline assignment: CDR1 SGHDT and CDR2 YYEEEE. The J segment lost 8 bases and the V segment lost 0 bases, leaving 5 bases of the junction unmatched. Written as DNA, the CDR3 is TGTGCCAGCAGCTTGGTTGCTAGCGGACATGAGCAGTTCTTC. Protein sequence: CASSLVASGHEQFF.

The genes are TRBV19 and TRBJ1-1, with D perhaps matching TRBD1 (6 bases). The CDR3 length is 15 residues. Between the trimmed V and J ends, which lost 4 bases and 3 bases, there was a span of 15 bases. The germline V gene has CDR1 LNHDA and CDR2 SQIVND (reference sequence). The CDR3 here is CASSKLTGSDTEAFF. For the CDR3, the DNA is TGTGCCAGTAGTAAACTCACAGGGTCGGACACTGAAGCTTTCTTT.

This clonotype was recorded a few times. CDR3 sequence reads: CAWARDRESDTQYF. The CDR3 DNA is TGTGCCTGGGCCCGGGACAGGGAATCAGATACGCAGTATTTT. V and J are TRBV30 and TRBJ2-3; 9 bases map to TRBD1. Per germline, CDR1 GTSNPN and CDR2 SVGIG (reference sequence). The CDR3 consists of 14 residues. V lost 5 bases to trimming and J lost 4 bases; unmatched junction nucleotides: 7.

The chain carries TRBV19 and TRBJ2-1, with D perhaps matching TRBD2 (6 bases). This CDR3 comprises 15 residues. V shed 4 bases and J shed 7 bases, with 17 bases lying between them. CDR1 LNHDA and CDR2 SQIVND come from the germline V gene (reference sequence). CDR3 DNA: TGTGCCAGTAGTAGGGGGACTGGGGTTATGAATGAGCAGTTCTTC. Its protein is CASSRGTGVMNEQFF.

This clonotype rates as medium-sized. V and J are TRBV19 and TRBJ2-7; tentatively, D is TRBD1 or TRBD2 (6 bases each). This CDR3 comprises 14 residues. Germline V gene sequence: CDR1 LNHDA, CDR2 SQIVND (reference sequence). Between the trimmed V and J ends, which lost 5 bases and 7 bases, there was a span of 18 bases. CDR3 nucleotides: TGTGCCAGTAGTGGGGGGACATACGCTGAGGAGCAGTACTTC. Residues: CASSGGTYAEEQYF. The whole variable domain, filled in from reference TRBV19 and TRBJ2-7, reads DGGITQSPKYLFRKEGQNVTLSCEQNLNHDAMYWYRQDPGQGLRLIYYSQIVNDFQKGDIAEGYSVSREKKESFPLTVTSAQKNPTAFYLCASSGGTYAEEQYFGPGTRLTVT.

This clonotype was recorded a few times. V gene TRBV30 combines with J gene TRBJ2-1; the D is unclear. This CDR3 has 11 amino acids. CDR1 and CDR2 from the germline V gene are GTSNPN and SVGIG (reference sequence). The V end lost 0 bases, the J end lost 7 bases, and 4 bases lay between the germline ends. The CDR3 sequence: CAWSVWNEQFF. DNA of the CDR3: TGTGCCTGGAGTGTGTGGAATGAGCAGTTCTTC.

V usage is TRBV5-6 and J usage is TRBJ2-3, with D perhaps matching TRBD1 or TRBD2 (5 bases each). Trimming shortened V by 2 bases and J by 6 bases, and 10 bases separated the two germline ends. CDR3 size: 13 residues. The V gene's germline CDR1 is SGHDT and CDR2 YYEEEE. In nucleotides, the CDR3 is TGTGCCAGCAGCTTCCTAGCAGGGGATACGCAGTATTTT. Residues: CASSFLAGDTQYF.

This clonotype was recorded once. No conserved phenylalanine or tryptophan ends this CDR3, so it is likely a read error. This chain uses TRBV29-1 with TRBJ1-1; 9 bases are a match to TRBD1. CDR3 length equals 14 residues. Germline assignment: CDR1 SQVTM and CDR2 ANQGSEA. V lost 3 bases to trimming and J lost 1 base; unmatched junction nucleotides: 3. The CDR3 nucleotides are TGCAGCGTTGATTTACAGGGGGCGAACACTGAAGCTTTCCTT. It specifies CSVDLQGANTEAFL.

The chain recombines TRBV6-5 with TRBJ2-5; 7 bases align to TRBD1. CDR3 size: 14 residues. The trim removed 5 bases at V and 5 bases at J, leaving 8 bases unmatched. CDR1 and CDR2 from the germline V gene are MNHEY and SVGAGI. For the CDR3, the DNA is TGTGCCAGCAGTGATTTGACAGGGCGGGAGACCCAGTACTTC. It codes for CASSDLTGRETQYF.

This clonotype was observed a few times. V usage is TRBV27 and J usage is TRBJ2-5; D not certain. Germline V gene data show CDR1 as MNHEY and CDR2 as SMNVEV (reference sequence). The CDR3 loop spans 14 amino acids. Trimming removed 6 bases from V and 5 bases from J, with 16 bases in between. CDR3 DNA: TGTGCCAGCAGATCCCGTAGGGTGCCGGAGACCCAGTACTTC. The encoded protein is CASRSRRVPETQYF.

This clonotype was picked up a small number of times. The chain has TRBV5-4 and TRBJ2-7; 9 bases match TRBD2. Losses at the gene ends were 2 bases for V and 7 bases for J; bases not matched to a gene: 4. This CDR3 comprises 13 residues. From germline, CDR1 is SGHNT and CDR2 YYREEE (reference sequence). CDR3 residues: CASSFGTSTEQYF. The CDR3 DNA sequence: TGTGCCAGCAGCTTCGGGACTAGCACTGAGCAGTACTTC.

This chain joins TRBV6-5 and TRBJ2-2; either TRBD1 or TRBD2 may fit D (6 bases each). Germline V gene sequence: CDR1 MNHEY, CDR2 SVGAGI. V lost 3 bases, J lost 5 bases, and 16 bases lay in between. CDR3 length: 16 amino acids. CDR3 DNA sequence: TGTGCCAGCAGTTATGAACAGGGAGGAGTGACCGGGGAGCTGTTTTTT. Its translation is CASSYEQGGVTGELFF.

CDR3 sequence reads: CASSLSQPGLDYYQPQHF. The CDR3 bases are TGTGCCAGCAGTTTATCCCAACCGGGCTTGGATTATTACCAGCCCCAGCATTTT. The genes are TRBV27 and TRBJ1-5, with unresolved D. Germline lookup yields CDR1 MNHEY and CDR2 SMNVEV (reference sequence). Trimming took off 0 bases at V and 7 bases at J, with 22 bases between the two ends. This CDR3 contains 18 residues.

The CDR3, as DNA: TGCAGCGTTGATAAGGGCTCCTATGGCTACACCTTC. The encoded protein is CSVDKGSYGYTF. This sequence joins TRBV29-1 and TRBJ1-2; D unresolved. CDR1 is SQVTM, CDR2 ANQGSEA, per germline. With 3 bases removed from V and 4 bases from J, the gap between germline ends came to 9 bases. This CDR3 spans 12 amino acids.

The V gene is TRBV15, the J gene TRBJ2-3; 7 positions agree with TRBD2. From germline, CDR1 is LNHNV and CDR2 YYDKDF (reference sequence). The CDR3 runs 18 residues. The V and J ends lost 0 bases and 2 bases, in that order; junction bases with no gene match: 11. The CDR3 protein is CATSREYGGSPNTDTQYF. CDR3 nucleotide sequence: TGTGCCACCAGCAGAGAGTACGGGGGGTCTCCTAACACAGATACGCAGTATTTT.

The V and J genes are TRBV30 and TRBJ1-1, with 8 bases fitting TRBD1. In germline, CDR1 is GTSNPN, CDR2 SVGIG (reference sequence). The CDR3 consists of 14 residues. After removal of 2 bases from V and 3 bases from J, the junction contained 5 bases not matched to a gene. CDR3 residues: CAWSKDRVDTEAFF. DNA for the CDR3: TGTGCCTGGAGTAAGGACAGGGTGGACACTGAAGCTTTCTTT.

In this sample, this clonotype turned up a few times. This chain uses TRBV30 with TRBJ1-2; a weak D match, TRBD1 (6 bases). Germline V gene lookup returns CDR1 GTSNPN and CDR2 SVGIG (reference sequence). Trimming left V 2 bases short and J 13 bases short, with 14 bases between. The CDR3 has 11 residues. CDR3 loop: CAWSKGGSFTF. The CDR3 DNA sequence: TGTGCCTGGAGTAAGGGGGGGAGTTTCACCTTC. Complete variable domain (other parts from reference TRBV30 and TRBJ1-2): SQTIHQWPATLVQPVGSPLSLECTVEGTSNPNLYWYRQAAGRGLQLLFYSVGIGQISSEVPQNLSASRPQDRQFILSSKKLLLSDSGFYLCAWSKGGSFTFGSGTRLTVV.

This clonotype occurred a few times. The CDR3 DNA reads TGTGCCAGCAGTTACGCGGCCACCTATAATTCACCCCTCCACTTT. The encoded protein is CASSYAATYNSPLHF. The chain has TRBV6-5 and TRBJ1-6; no firm D call. Germline CDR1 reads MNHEY; CDR2 reads SVGAGI. CDR3 size: 15 residues. V was pared by 2 bases and J by 2 bases, with 7 bases between.

There are a few counts of this clonotype. This chain joins TRBV19 and TRBJ2-3; 8 nucleotides line up with TRBD2. Germline CDR1 and CDR2: LNHDA and SQIVND (reference sequence). The CDR3 runs 16 residues. The trim removed 3 bases at V and 0 bases at J, leaving 5 bases unmatched. As DNA, the CDR3 is TGTGCCAGTAGTATGGTCGGGAGGGAGAGCACAGATACGCAGTATTTT. This sequence encodes CASSMVGRESTDTQYF. Using reference TRBV19 and TRBJ2-3 for the parts outside the CDR3, the full variable domain is DGGITQSPKYLFRKEGQNVTLSCEQNLNHDAMYWYRQDPGQGLRLIYYSQIVNDFQKGDIAEGYSVSREKKESFPLTVTSAQKNPTAFYLCASSMVGRESTDTQYFGPGTRLTVL.

This clonotype was seen more than once but under ten times. The V call is TRBV12-3 or TRBV12-4, the J call TRBJ2-7, with D possibly matching TRBD2 (6 bases). Trimming took 3 bases from V and 0 from J, leaving 12 bases between them. The CDR3 totals 15 residues. The CDR3 bases are TGTGCCAGCAGTTTGTCCGGGACTCCCTCCTACGAGCAGTACTTC. It translates to CASSLSGTPSYEQYF.

This clonotype was detected a few times. J is TRBJ2-1 and V is TRBV5-5; D is unclear. V lost 4 bases and J lost 0, with 11 bases in between. The CDR3 has 15 residues. Germline V lookup: CDR1 SGHKS, CDR2 YYEKEE (reference sequence). The CDR3 region is CASSRTFSSYNEQFF. The CDR3 DNA reads TGTGCCAGCAGCCGTACCTTTAGCTCCTACAATGAGCAGTTCTTC.

V is TRBV11-2 and J is TRBJ2-7; D unresolved. The CDR3 is 14 residues long. The ends were cut back, 1 base at V and 0 bases at J, with 7 bases in the middle. The germline V gene encodes CDR1 SGHAT and CDR2 FQNNGV. Here the CDR3 DNA reads TGTGCCAGCAGCTTAGGGGTTATCTCCTACGAGCAGTACTTC. Its protein is CASSLGVISYEQYF.

The chain joins TRBV27 to TRBJ2-7; 7 nucleotides align to TRBD1. The junction had 8 bases not matched to a gene; V was cut back by 4 bases and J by 5 bases. CDR1 is MNHEY and CDR2 is SMNVEV in the germline V gene (reference sequence). This CDR3 spans 14 amino acids. CDR3: CASSSLDRPNEQYF. The CDR3 bases are TGTGCCAGCAGTTCCCTGGACAGGCCTAACGAGCAGTACTTC.